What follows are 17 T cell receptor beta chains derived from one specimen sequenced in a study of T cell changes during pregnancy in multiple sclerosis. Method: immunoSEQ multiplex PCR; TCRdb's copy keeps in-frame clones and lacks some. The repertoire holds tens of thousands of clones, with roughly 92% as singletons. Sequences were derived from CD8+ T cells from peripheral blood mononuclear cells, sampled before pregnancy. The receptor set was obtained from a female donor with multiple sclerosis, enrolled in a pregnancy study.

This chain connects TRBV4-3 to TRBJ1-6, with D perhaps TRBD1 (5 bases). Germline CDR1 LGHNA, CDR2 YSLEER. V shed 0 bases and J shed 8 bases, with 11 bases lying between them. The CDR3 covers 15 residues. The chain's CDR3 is CASSQDRGWDSPLHF. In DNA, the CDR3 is TGCGCCAGCAGCCAAGATCGGGGGTGGGATTCACCCCTCCACTTT.

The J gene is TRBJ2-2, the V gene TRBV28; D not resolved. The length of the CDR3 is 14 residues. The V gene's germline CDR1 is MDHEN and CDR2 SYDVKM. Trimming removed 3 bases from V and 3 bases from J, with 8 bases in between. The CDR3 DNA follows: TGTGCCAGCAGTTTGCTCCAGGACACCGGGGAGCTGTTTTTT. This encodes CASSLLQDTGELFF.

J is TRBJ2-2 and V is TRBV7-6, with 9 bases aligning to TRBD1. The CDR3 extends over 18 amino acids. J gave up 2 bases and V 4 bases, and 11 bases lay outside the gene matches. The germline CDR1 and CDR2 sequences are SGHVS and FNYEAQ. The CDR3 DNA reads TGTGCCAGCAGCTCCTTTACCCGGGACAGGGATAACACCGGGGAGCTGTTTTTT. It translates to CASSSFTRDRDNTGELFF.

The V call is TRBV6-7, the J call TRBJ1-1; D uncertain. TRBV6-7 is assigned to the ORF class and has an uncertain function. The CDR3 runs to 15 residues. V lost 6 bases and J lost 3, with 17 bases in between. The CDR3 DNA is TGTGCCAGCAGGTACCCCGGCTGGGCCCACACTGAAGCTTTCTTT. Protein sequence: CASRYPGWAHTEAFF.

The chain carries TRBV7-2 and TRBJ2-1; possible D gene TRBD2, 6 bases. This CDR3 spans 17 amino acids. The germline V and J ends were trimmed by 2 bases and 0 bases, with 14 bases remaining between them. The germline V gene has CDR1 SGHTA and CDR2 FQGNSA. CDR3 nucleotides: TGTGCCAGCAGCTTAAGGGCTAGCGCCTTCTCCTACAATGAGCAGTTCTTC. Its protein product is CASSLRASAFSYNEQFF.

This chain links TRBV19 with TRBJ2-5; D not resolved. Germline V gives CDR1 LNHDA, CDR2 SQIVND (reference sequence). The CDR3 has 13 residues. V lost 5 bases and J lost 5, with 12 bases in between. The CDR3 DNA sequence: TGTGCCAGTAGTGCGGTCCCGTGGGAGACCCAGTACTTC. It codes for CASSAVPWETQYF.

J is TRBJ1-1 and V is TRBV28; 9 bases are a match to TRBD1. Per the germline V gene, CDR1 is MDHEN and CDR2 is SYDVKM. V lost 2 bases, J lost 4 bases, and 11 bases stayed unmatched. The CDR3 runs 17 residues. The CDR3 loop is CASSLTGQGFHFTEAFF. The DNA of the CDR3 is TGTGCCAGCAGTTTAACAGGACAGGGGTTCCATTTCACTGAAGCTTTCTTT.

The CDR3 here is CASSYPETGTANGYTF. The CDR3 DNA reads as TGTGCCAGCAGTTACCCAGAAACCGGGACAGCTAATGGCTACACCTTC. The chain joins TRBV6-6 to TRBJ1-2; 7 nucleotides align to TRBD1. Unmatched junction bases numbered 12, after V lost 2 bases and J lost 6 bases. Germline loops: CDR1 MNHNY, CDR2 SVGAGI (reference sequence). This CDR3 comprises 16 residues.

The DNA of the CDR3 is TGTGCCAGCAGTGGCAGTGGCGGGACCTACGAGCAGTACTTC. This codes for CASSGSGGTYEQYF. J is TRBJ2-7 and V is TRBV27; perhaps TRBD2 as D (6 bases). Between the trimmed V and J ends, which lost 5 bases and 2 bases, there was a span of 13 bases. CDR3 length equals 14 residues. Germline CDR1 and CDR2: MNHEY and SMNVEV (reference sequence).

The CDR3 loop reads CASSLAGYNEQFF. In nucleotides, the CDR3 is TGTGCCAGCAGTTTAGCGGGGTACAATGAGCAGTTCTTC. V usage is TRBV27 and J usage is TRBJ2-1, with a weak D call TRBD2 (6 bases). Germline V gives CDR1 MNHEY, CDR2 SMNVEV (reference sequence). The V gene lost 2 bases and the J gene lost 4 bases, with 6 bases spanning the gap. There are 13 residues in the CDR3.

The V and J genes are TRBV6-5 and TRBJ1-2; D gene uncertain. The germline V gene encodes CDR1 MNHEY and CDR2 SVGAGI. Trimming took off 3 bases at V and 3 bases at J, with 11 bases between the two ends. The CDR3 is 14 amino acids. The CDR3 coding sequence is TGTGCCAGCAGTTATCAACAGCGGGACTATGGCTACACCTTC. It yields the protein CASSYQQRDYGYTF.

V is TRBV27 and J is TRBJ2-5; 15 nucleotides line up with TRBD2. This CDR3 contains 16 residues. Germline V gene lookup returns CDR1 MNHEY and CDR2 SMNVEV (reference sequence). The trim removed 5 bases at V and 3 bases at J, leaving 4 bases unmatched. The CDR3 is CASSPGLAGGEETQYF. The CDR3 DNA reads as TGTGCCAGCAGTCCAGGACTAGCGGGAGGGGAAGAGACCCAGTACTTC.

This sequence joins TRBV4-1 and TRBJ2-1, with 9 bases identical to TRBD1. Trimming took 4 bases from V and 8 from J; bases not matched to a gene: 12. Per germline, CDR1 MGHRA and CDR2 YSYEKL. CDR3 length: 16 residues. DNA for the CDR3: TGCGCCAGCAGCCCTGAGAAAGGGACAGGGTTGCATGAGCAGTTCTTC. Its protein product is CASSPEKGTGLHEQFF.

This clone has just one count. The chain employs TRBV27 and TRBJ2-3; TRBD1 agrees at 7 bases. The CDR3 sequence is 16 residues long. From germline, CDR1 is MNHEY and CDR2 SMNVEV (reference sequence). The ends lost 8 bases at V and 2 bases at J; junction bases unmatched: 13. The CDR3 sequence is CASSDTGTAYTDTQYF. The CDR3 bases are TGTGCCAGCTCCGACACCGGGACAGCCTACACAGATACGCAGTATTTT.

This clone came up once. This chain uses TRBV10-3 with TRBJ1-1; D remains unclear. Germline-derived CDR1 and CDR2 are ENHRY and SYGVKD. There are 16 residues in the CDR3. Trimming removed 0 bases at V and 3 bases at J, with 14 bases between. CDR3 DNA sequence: TGTGCCATCAGTGAGTCGGCCGGGGTGAGGGACACTGAAGCTTTCTTT. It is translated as CAISESAGVRDTEAFF.

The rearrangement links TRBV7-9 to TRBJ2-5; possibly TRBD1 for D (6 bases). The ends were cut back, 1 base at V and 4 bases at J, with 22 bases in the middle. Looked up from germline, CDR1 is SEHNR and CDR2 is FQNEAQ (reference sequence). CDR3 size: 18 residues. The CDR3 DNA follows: TGTGCCAGCAGCTTAGGGGAACAGGGTTGGACTTTTGTAGAGACCCAGTACTTC. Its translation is CASSLGEQGWTFVETQYF.

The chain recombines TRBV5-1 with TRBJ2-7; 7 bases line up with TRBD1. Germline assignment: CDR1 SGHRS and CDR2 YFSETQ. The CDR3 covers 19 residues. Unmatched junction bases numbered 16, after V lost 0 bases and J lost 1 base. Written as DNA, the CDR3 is TGCGCCAGCAGCTTGGCACTTAGGGCCAGGGGGTCGGAATCCTACGAGCAGTACTTC. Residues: CASSLALRARGSESYEQYF. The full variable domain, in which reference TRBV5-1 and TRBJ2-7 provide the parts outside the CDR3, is KAGVTQTPRYLIKTRGQQVTLSCSPISGHRSVSWYQQTPGQGLQFLFEYFSETQRNKGNFPGRFSGRQFSNSRSEMNVSTLELGDSALYLCASSLALRARGSESYEQYFGPGTRLTVT.